These 9 T cell receptor beta chains were sequenced from one sample in a study of cytomegalovirus exposure and HLA in healthy donors. Primers: 60 Vbeta forward and 13 Jbeta reverse. Some clones are missing from TCRdb's copy, which holds only in-frame ones; the method was immunoSEQ multiplex PCR. Seen here are some 100,000 clones, over 70% observed once, and the top ten hold approximately 1.2%. Sequenced input: PBMCs. The receptor set was obtained from a girl aged 2 to 9 in good health and CMV-seropositive.

V is TRBV5-1 and J is TRBJ2-7; 9 bases match TRBD2. In germline, CDR1 is SGHRS, CDR2 YFSETQ. V gave up 0 bases and J gave up 2 bases; unmatched junction bases: 6. The CDR3 loop spans 16 amino acids. CDR3 sequence reads: CASSLGASGTTYEQYF. The DNA for the CDR3 is TGCGCCAGCAGCTTGGGGGCTAGCGGGACGACCTACGAGCAGTACTTC. Full variable domain (outside the CDR3, taken from reference TRBV5-1 and TRBJ2-7): KAGVTQTPRYLIKTRGQQVTLSCSPISGHRSVSWYQQTPGQGLQFLFEYFSETQRNKGNFPGRFSGRQFSNSRSEMNVSTLELGDSALYLCASSLGASGTTYEQYFGPGTRLTVT.

This rearrangement joins TRBV27 to TRBJ2-7; possibly TRBD1 for D (6 bases). Germline values: CDR1 MNHEY, CDR2 SMNVEV (reference sequence). The length of the CDR3 is 12 residues. With 7 bases removed from V and 6 bases from J, the gap between germline ends came to 13 bases. Written as DNA, the CDR3 is TGTGCCAGCACGGGACATTGGGGCGAGCAGTACTTC. Translating gives CASTGHWGEQYF.

The CDR3 DNA follows: TGTGCCAGCAGCTTAGGGACAGCTCCCACAGATACGCAGTATTTT. It specifies CASSLGTAPTDTQYF. The rearrangement uses TRBV11-3 and TRBJ2-3, with D perhaps matching TRBD1 (6 bases). V lost 1 base, J lost 2 bases, and 10 bases lay in between. The CDR3 contains 15 residues. CDR1 is SGHNT, CDR2 YENEEA, per germline. Supplemented by reference TRBV11-3 and TRBJ2-3, the full variable domain reads EAGVVQSPRYKIIEKKQPVAFWCNPISGHNTLYWYLQNLGQGPELLIRYENEEAVDDSQLPKDRFSAERLKGVDSTLKIQPAELGDSAVYLCASSLGTAPTDTQYFGPGTRLTVL.

The chain has TRBV5-1 and TRBJ2-2; 9 bases match TRBD1. V lost 3 bases to trimming and J lost 8 bases; unmatched junction nucleotides: 14. This CDR3 is built from 17 residues. Looked up from germline, CDR1 is SGHRS and CDR2 is YFSETQ. The CDR3 DNA follows: TGCGCCAGCAGCTCGCAGGGACAGGGAGTATATTCGGGGGAGCTGTTTTTT. It codes for CASSSQGQGVYSGELFF.

This clone showed up just a few times. The chain links TRBV19 to TRBJ1-1; maybe TRBD1 (5 bases). CDR1 and CDR2 (germline): LNHDA, SQIVND (reference sequence). Deletions cut 5 bases from V and 0 bases from J, with 10 bases between. There are 14 residues in the CDR3. The CDR3 loop is CASSLTDMNTEAFF. CDR3 DNA sequence: TGTGCCAGTAGTCTCACGGACATGAACACTGAAGCTTTCTTT.

V gene TRBV6-1 combines with J gene TRBJ2-2, with 9 bases lining up with TRBD1. The CDR3 has 15 residues. Germline values: CDR1 MNHNS, CDR2 SASEGT. V dropped 8 bases and J dropped 3; count of bases not matched to a gene: 7. The CDR3 coding sequence is TGTGCCAGCGGCCGCGGGACAGGGCACACCGGGGAGCTGTTTTTT. Amino acid sequence: CASGRGTGHTGELFF.

This chain joins TRBV6-6 and TRBJ2-1, with 12 bases that match TRBD2. The CDR3 loop spans 15 amino acids. V was clipped by 5 bases and J by 2 bases; unmatched bases: 1. The germline gives CDR1 MNHNY, CDR2 SVGAGI (reference sequence). The CDR3, as DNA: TGTGCCAGCAGTAGACTAGCGGGAGCCTACAATGAGCAGTTCTTC. Protein: CASSRLAGAYNEQFF.

With regard to this clone: The junction departs from germline at one end; a sequencing error may be responsible. V and J are TRBV7-7 and TRBJ2-7; 10 bases agree with TRBD1. The CDR3 spans 14 residues. Germline CDR1 and CDR2: SSHAT and FNYEAQ (reference sequence). In DNA, the CDR3 is TGTGCTAGCAGCTTAGGACAGGGGGTGTACGAGCAGTACTTC. Its translation: CASSLGQGVYEQYF.

V is TRBV6-1 and J is TRBJ1-2; TRBD1 aligns across 8 bases. Germline CDR1 MNHNS, CDR2 SASEGT. J lost 4 bases, V lost 6 bases, and 4 bases had no gene match. This CDR3 has 13 amino acids. CDR3 protein: CASRGTGGYGYTF. The CDR3 DNA follows: TGTGCCAGCAGAGGCACAGGGGGCTATGGCTACACCTTC.